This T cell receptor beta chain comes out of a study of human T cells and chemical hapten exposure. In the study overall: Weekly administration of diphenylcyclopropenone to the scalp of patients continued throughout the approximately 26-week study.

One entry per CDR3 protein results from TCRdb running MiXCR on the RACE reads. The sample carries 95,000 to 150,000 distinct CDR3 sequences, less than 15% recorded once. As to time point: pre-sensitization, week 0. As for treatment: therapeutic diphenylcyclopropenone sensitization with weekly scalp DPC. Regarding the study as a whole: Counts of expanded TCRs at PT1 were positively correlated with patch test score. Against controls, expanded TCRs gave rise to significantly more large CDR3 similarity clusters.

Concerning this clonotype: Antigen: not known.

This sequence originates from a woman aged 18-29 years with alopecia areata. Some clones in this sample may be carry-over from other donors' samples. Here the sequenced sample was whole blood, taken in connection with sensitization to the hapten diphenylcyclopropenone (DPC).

The CDR3 coding sequence is TGCGCCAGCAGCCAAGCCAGCGCTACCGCCCTGAATCAGCCCCAGCATTTT. Translated, it gives CASSQASATALNQPQHF. The chain joins TRBV4-1 to TRBJ1-5; D uncertain. This CDR3 has 17 residues. CDR1 and CDR2 (germline): MGHRA, YSYEKL. The V and J ends lost 1 base and 4 bases respectively, with 17 bases between them.